A selection of T cell receptor beta chains follows, all from one sample in a study of T cell changes during pregnancy in multiple sclerosis. Sequenced by immunoSEQ multiplex PCR; TCRdb stores in-frame clones only, minus some. The data show about 39,000 clones, under 90% seen once. This specimen consisted of CD4+ T cells from peripheral blood mononuclear cells, obtained before pregnancy. These receptors were obtained from a female donor with multiple sclerosis, enrolled in a pregnancy study. Both conserved end residues are part of each CDR3. The D gene is left open where the match is weak. For some rows the clone size is stated as once, few or many, or as a class when expanded; others skip it.

V gene	D gene	J gene	clone size	CDR3 length	CDR3 protein	CDR3 DNA
TRBV7-9	.	TRBJ2-7	.	13	CASRPTGPSEQYF	TGTGCCAGCAGACCAACAGGACCCAGCGAGCAGTACTTC
TRBV25-1	TRBD2	TRBJ2-1	.	15	CASSDSLAAYNEQFF	TGTGCCAGCAGTGATTCCCTAGCGGCCTACAATGAGCAGTTCTTC
TRBV9	TRBD2	TRBJ2-3	.	18	CASSVRASGGASADTQYF	TGTGCCAGCAGCGTAAGGGCTAGCGGGGGGGCATCAGCAGATACGCAGTATTTT
TRBV18	.	TRBJ2-3	.	14	CASSGGAGTDTQYF	TGTGCCAGCTCAGGGGGGGCCGGCACAGATACGCAGTATTTT
TRBV19	.	TRBJ2-1	few	15	CASSSTSTLNHEQFF	TGTGCCAGTAGTAGTACTAGCACCCTTAACCATGAGCAGTTCTTC
TRBV7-9	.	TRBJ2-1	.	16	CASSLGGQGAYNEQFF	TGTGCCAGCAGCTTAGGGGGGCAGGGAGCCTACAATGAGCAGTTCTTC
TRBV7-8	TRBD1	TRBJ1-1	.	17	CASSVGTGGTMNTEAFF	TGTGCCAGCAGCGTAGGGACAGGGGGCACTATGAACACTGAAGCTTTCTTT
TRBV30	TRBD1	TRBJ1-1	.	14	CAWSLGTVNTEAFF	TGTGCCTGGAGTTTAGGGACAGTGAACACTGAAGCTTTCTTT
TRBV5-8	TRBD1	TRBJ2-7	once	15	CASSLGQGPSYEQYF	TGTGCCAGCAGCTTGGGACAGGGACCCTCCTACGAGCAGTACTTC
TRBV6-1	TRBD1	TRBJ2-2	.	14	CASSRGQAAGELFF	TGTGCCAGCAGTAGGGGACAGGCTGCCGGGGAGCTGTTTTTT
TRBV7-6	.	TRBJ2-1	.	16	CASSLLRLVGNNEQFF	TGTGCCAGCAGCCTCCTCCGACTAGTTGGAAACAATGAGCAGTTCTTC
TRBV11-3	TRBD2	TRBJ2-1	few	18	CASSLDQGGSGRVNEQFF	TGTGCCAGCAGCTTAGATCAGGGGGGTAGCGGGAGGGTAAATGAGCAGTTCTTC
TRBV4-3	.	TRBJ2-1	once	18	CASSQDIQRFSSYNEQFF	TGCGCCAGCAGCCAAGATATCCAGCGGTTTAGCTCCTACAATGAGCAGTTCTTC
TRBV6-5	TRBD1	TRBJ1-2	.	13	CASSQQGAGGYTF	TGTGCCAGCAGCCAACAGGGGGCGGGGGGCTACACCTTC
TRBV27	TRBD1	TRBJ2-3	.	16	CASSLFPQGESDTQYF	TGTGCCAGCAGTTTATTTCCCCAGGGGGAGTCAGATACGCAGTATTTT
TRBV7-9	.	TRBJ2-6	.	17	CASNWAPKISGANVLTF	TGTGCCAGCAACTGGGCACCAAAAATCTCTGGGGCCAACGTCCTGACTTTC
TRBV28	.	TRBJ1-1	.	11	CASSLDSEAFF	TGTGCCAGCAGTCTTGACAGCGAAGCTTTCTTT
TRBV7-2	TRBD2	TRBJ2-2	.	16	CASSRLAGGVTGELFF	TGTGCCAGCAGCAGACTAGCGGGAGGAGTAACCGGGGAGCTGTTTTTT
TRBV6-1	.	TRBJ2-7	.	13	CASSDVTGSEQYF	TGTGCCAGCAGTGATGTTACCGGGAGCGAGCAGTACTTC
TRBV10-3	.	TRBJ2-1	.	18	CAISELGQPGLVGGEQFF	TGTGCCATCAGTGAGTTGGGACAGCCGGGACTAGTCGGGGGTGAGCAGTTCTTC
TRBV29-1	.	TRBJ2-1	.	15	CSVELAGTYYNEQFF	TGCAGCGTTGAACTGGCGGGGACCTACTACAATGAGCAGTTCTTC
TRBV6-4	TRBD2	TRBJ2-2	.	17	CASSRNPGLGSTGELFF	TGTGCCAGCAGCCGTAATCCGGGACTAGGGTCTACCGGGGAGCTGTTTTTT
TRBV19	.	TRBJ2-2	.	14	CASTGHLNTGELFF	TGTGCCAGTACAGGACACCTGAACACCGGGGAGCTGTTTTTT
TRBV7-2	.	TRBJ2-1	.	14	CASGTGTHFNEQFF	TGTGCCAGCGGCACCGGGACTCATTTCAATGAGCAGTTCTTC
TRBV6-5	TRBD1	TRBJ1-6	.	14	CATGTGEHNSPLHF	TGTGCCACTGGGACAGGGGAGCATAATTCACCCCTCCACTTT
TRBV18	TRBD2	TRBJ2-5	.	14	CASSTTSGDETQYF	TGTGCCAGCTCGACGACTAGCGGGGACGAGACCCAGTACTTC
TRBV2	.	TRBJ2-7	.	14	CASSEGQTFYEQYF	TGTGCCAGCAGTGAAGGTCAGACTTTCTACGAGCAGTACTTC
TRBV5-1	.	TRBJ2-2	.	17	CASSFTGGTEGTGELFF	TGCGCCAGCAGCTTTACGGGCGGAACCGAGGGCACCGGGGAGCTGTTTTTT
TRBV5-8	TRBD1	TRBJ1-5	.	15	CASSRMTGGEFPQHF	TGTGCCAGCAGTCGGATGACAGGGGGCGAATTCCCCCAGCATTTT
TRBV6-5	.	TRBJ1-5	.	13	CASTGQSNQPQHF	TGTGCCAGCACCGGACAGAGCAATCAGCCCCAGCATTTT
TRBV5-8	.	TRBJ1-2	.	14	CASSFGQTDYGYTF	TGTGCCAGCAGCTTCGGACAGACCGACTATGGCTACACCTTC
TRBV5-1	.	TRBJ2-7	.	14	CASRQTEVSYEQYF	TGCGCCAGCAGGCAGACTGAGGTTTCCTACGAGCAGTACTTC
TRBV13	.	TRBJ1-6	.	15	CASSSRVAGNSPLHF	TGTGCCAGCAGCTCCCGGGTGGCGGGGAATTCACCCCTCCACTTT
TRBV19	TRBD1	TRBJ2-2	.	15	CATRGQGAGTGELFF	TGTGCCACTAGAGGACAGGGGGCCGGCACCGGGGAGCTGTTTTTT
TRBV7-2	TRBD1	TRBJ2-1	.	13	CASSRDREDEQFF	TGTGCCAGCAGCCGGGACAGGGAGGATGAGCAGTTCTTC
TRBV29-1	TRBD1	TRBJ1-2	.	14	CSVESQQGFSGYTF	TGCAGCGTTGAATCCCAACAGGGGTTTTCTGGCTACACCTTC
TRBV9	TRBD2	TRBJ2-7	.	15	CASSLGLAASYEQYF	TGTGCCAGCAGCTTGGGACTAGCGGCCTCCTACGAGCAGTACTTC
TRBV6-5	TRBD2	TRBJ2-1	.	15	CASSTGLAGASEQFF	TGTGCCAGCAGCACGGGACTAGCGGGAGCAAGTGAGCAGTTCTTC
TRBV10-3	.	TRBJ1-3	.	11	CATETGNTIYF	TGTGCCACAGAGACAGGAAACACCATATATTTT
TRBV19	TRBD1	TRBJ1-5	.	16	CASSPLTGGTGQPQHF	TGTGCCAGTAGTCCTCTAACAGGGGGCACGGGTCAGCCCCAGCATTTT
TRBV6-5	.	TRBJ2-1	.	13	CASNRPPPDEQFF	TGTGCCAGCAACAGACCGCCTCCCGATGAGCAGTTCTTC
TRBV29-1	TRBD2	TRBJ2-2	.	13	CSVRAGGAGELFF	TGCAGCGTTCGGGCGGGGGGCGCGGGGGAGCTGTTTTTT
TRBV19	.	TRBJ2-2	.	15	CASTPNSLYPGELFF	TGTGCCAGTACCCCGAACTCTTTGTATCCCGGGGAGCTGTTTTTT
TRBV23-1	.	TRBJ1-2	.	16	CASSPKSGGVNYGYTF	TGCGCCAGCAGTCCAAAATCGGGAGGGGTCAACTATGGCTACACCTTC
TRBV2	TRBD2	TRBJ2-4	.	14	CASSEAGEENIQYF	TGTGCCAGCAGTGAGGCGGGAGAGGAAAACATTCAGTACTTC
TRBV6-5	TRBD1	TRBJ1-6	once	16	CASSWTRDRVGSPLHF	TGTGCCAGCAGTTGGACCCGGGACAGGGTTGGTTCACCCCTCCACTTT
TRBV5-1	TRBD1	TRBJ2-3	.	14	CASSSTGLRDTQYF	TGCGCCAGCAGCTCGACAGGGCTTCGAGATACGCAGTATTTT
TRBV14	.	TRBJ2-3	.	16	CASSPWNARVTDTQYF	TGTGCCAGCAGCCCCTGGAACGCGAGGGTTACAGATACGCAGTATTTT
TRBV7-2	.	TRBJ1-1	.	15	CASSLWDTSITEAFF	TGTGCCAGCAGCTTATGGGACACCTCTATAACTGAAGCTTTCTTT
TRBV5-1	TRBD1	TRBJ1-1	.	13	CASSWTGGTEAFF	TGCGCCAGCAGCTGGACAGGGGGCACTGAAGCTTTCTTT
TRBV21-1	.	TRBJ2-1	.	15	CASSSRTASYNEQFF	TGTGCCAGCAGCTCCCGGACAGCCTCCTACAATGAGCAGTTCTTC
TRBV29-1	.	TRBJ2-5	.	13	CSVDAGPQETQYF	TGCAGCGTTGATGCGGGACCACAAGAGACCCAGTACTTC
TRBV5-1	.	TRBJ2-6	once	16	CASSFGGISGANVLTF	TGCGCCAGCAGCTTTGGAGGCATCTCTGGGGCCAACGTCCTGACTTTC
TRBV4-3	TRBD2	TRBJ2-2	.	18	CASSRRDAGLANTGELFF	TGCGCCAGCAGCCGCCGAGATGCGGGACTAGCGAACACCGGGGAGCTGTTTTTT
TRBV6-5	.	TRBJ2-5	.	14	CASSYLGGQETQYF	TGTGCCAGCAGTTACTTGGGGGGCCAAGAGACCCAGTACTTC
TRBV30	.	TRBJ2-2	.	13	CAWSVTGSRELFF	TGTGCCTGGAGTGTAACGGGTTCCAGGGAGCTGTTTTTT
TRBV6-1	TRBD2	TRBJ2-7	.	16	CASSELAGTTTYEQYF	TGTGCCAGCAGTGAATTAGCGGGAACTACCACCTACGAGCAGTACTTC
TRBV4-2	.	TRBJ1-4	.	15	CASSQEYRTNEKLFF	TGTGCCAGCAGCCAAGAATACAGAACTAATGAAAAACTGTTTTTT
TRBV9	TRBD2	TRBJ2-5	.	16	CASSVAGGSIAETQYF	TGTGCCAGCAGCGTAGCGGGGGGGTCTATCGCGGAGACCCAGTACTTC